Listed below are T cell receptor beta chains from one sample, sequenced in a study of blood T cell repertoires in COVID-19. Assay: immunoSEQ multiplex PCR; the TCRdb copy retains only in-frame clones and omits some. There are fewer than 85,000 clones in the sample; less than 75% occur only once, and approximately 20% lies in the top ten. Material for sequencing was peripheral blood. The receptors here all came from a man aged 60 to 75 with acute or convalescent COVID-19. CDR3s include the opening cysteine and the closing phenylalanine or tryptophan. The order of the fields is D gene, CDR3 length, J gene, clone size, V gene, CDR3 DNA, CDR3 protein. A D gene is named only where the DNA matches it firmly. Size is omitted from some rows. Given values are once, few, many or a class for expanded clones.

TRBD2 16 TRBJ2-1 . TRBV5-6 TGTGCCAGCAGCTCGCAAGCGGGAGGGCCTTACAATGAGCAGTTCTTC CASSSQAGGPYNEQFF
. 15 TRBJ2-3 few TRBV10-3 TGTGCCATCAGTGTCTCGAAGGAGGCCACAGATACGCAGTATTTT CAISVSKEATDTQYF
. 15 TRBJ1-5 . TRBV19 TGTGCCAGTAACCTTGGGGGGGGGAGCAATCAGCCCCAGCATTTT CASNLGGGSNQPQHF
TRBD2 15 TRBJ2-5 few TRBV3-1/TRBV3-2 TGTGCCAGCAGCAGCCAGGCGGGGGGGCCGGAGACCCAGTACTTC CASSSQAGGPETQYF
TRBD2 16 TRBJ2-5 few TRBV7-7 TGTGCCAGCAGCTTCCTAGCGGGCACGCACCAAGAGACCCAGTACTTC CASSFLAGTHQETQYF
TRBD1 16 TRBJ1-4 . TRBV9 TGTGCCAGCAGCTTTGCCGGGGACACAGGGGGTGAAAAACTGTTTTTT CASSFAGDTGGEKLFF
TRBD2 16 TRBJ2-3 . TRBV19 TGTGCCAGTAGTATGGGGCGGGAGTGGGGCACAGATACGCAGTATTTT CASSMGREWGTDTQYF
. 13 TRBJ2-3 . TRBV24-1 TGTGCCACCAGTGATTACAATACAGATACGCAGTATTTT CATSDYNTDTQYF
. 17 TRBJ2-1 . TRBV3-1/TRBV3-2 TGTGCCAGCAGCCAAGATCCCGACTTAAGCTCCTACAATGAGCAGTTCTTC CASSQDPDLSSYNEQFF
. 14 TRBJ1-2 . TRBV19 TGTGCCAGTAGTCTGAGGGATGATGGACGTGGCTACACCTTC CASSLRDDGRGYTF
. 14 TRBJ2-7 . TRBV5-6 TGTGCCAGCAGAATGGGCGGGGATTCCTACGAGCAGTACTTC CASRMGGDSYEQYF
. 15 TRBJ2-4 . TRBV7-9 TGTGCCAGCAGCCCGGAGGGGTTAGCCAAAAACATTCAGTACTTC CASSPEGLAKNIQYF
. 13 TRBJ2-5 . TRBV2 TGTGCCAGCAGTACAGGGACGGAAGAGACCCAGTACTTC CASSTGTEETQYF
TRBD2 15 TRBJ2-2 . TRBV5-6 TGTGCCAGCAGATTTCTAGCGGGGGGCACCGGGGAGCTGTTTTTT CASRFLAGGTGELFF
. 13 TRBJ1-6 once TRBV19 TGTGCCAGTAGTCCCAGGGATAATTCACCCCTCCACTTT CASSPRDNSPLHF
TRBD2 13 TRBJ2-2 . TRBV6-5 TGTGCCAGCATAGCGGGAAGGTCCGGGGAGCTGTTTTTT CASIAGRSGELFF
TRBD2 15 TRBJ2-7 once TRBV5-6 TGTGCCAGCAGCGGGGAGGGTGAGGCCAAGGGACAGCAGTACTTC CASSGEGEAKGQQYF
. 16 TRBJ1-3 few TRBV5-4 TGTGCCAGCAGCGGAGGGCTTGCGCTCTCTGGAAACACCATATATTTT CASSGGLALSGNTIYF
TRBD1 14 TRBJ2-1 . TRBV24-1 TGTGCCACCCAAGGACAGGGGGCGAGTAATGAGCAGTTCTTC CATQGQGASNEQFF
. 16 TRBJ2-1 . TRBV2 TGTGCCAGCAGTGAAACGCTAGCGGTTCAGGGGAATGAGCAGTTCTTC CASSETLAVQGNEQFF
TRBD1 15 TRBJ1-1 . TRBV25-1 TGTGCCAGCAGCCGACAGGGAAGATGGAACACTGAAGCTTTCTTT CASSRQGRWNTEAFF
TRBD1 17 TRBJ1-6 . TRBV5-4 TGTGCCAGCAGCCCGATGACAGGGGGCGCGAAGAATTCACCCCTCCACTTT CASSPMTGGAKNSPLHF
TRBD2 16 TRBJ2-7 . TRBV5-1 TGCGCCAGCAGCCTAGGAAGGACTAGAAGGGTAAACGAGCAGTACTTC CASSLGRTRRVNEQYF
TRBD1 17 TRBJ2-5 . TRBV11-2 TGTGCCAGCAGCCCTCTAGGGCAGGGGGAAAGCCAAGAGACCCAGTACTTC CASSPLGQGESQETQYF
. 16 TRBJ2-2 . TRBV11-2 TGTGCCAGCAGCATACCGTCTATCAGGGACACCGGGGAGCTGTTTTTT CASSIPSIRDTGELFF
. 17 TRBJ1-6 few TRBV10-2 TGCGCCAGCCAGCTCTTCCCGTCAGGGCCACGGGCATCACCCCTCCACTTT CASQLFPSGPRASPLHF
TRBD2 16 TRBJ2-3 . TRBV5-1 TGCGCCAGCAGCTTGGTCGGGACTAGTGAGGCAGATACGCAGTATTTT CASSLVGTSEADTQYF
TRBD2 15 TRBJ2-5 . TRBV5-4 TGTGCCAGCGGAACCTCGGGAGCGGGAGTAAAGACCCAGTACTTC CASGTSGAGVKTQYF
. 14 TRBJ2-3 . TRBV19 TGTGCCAGTAGTATAGGAAAGGGGACAGATACGCAGTATTTT CASSIGKGTDTQYF
. 16 TRBJ1-2 . TRBV12-2 TGTGCAAGTCGCTCCAAAACAGGGCCGAGTTACTATGGCTACACCTTC CASRSKTGPSYYGYTF
. 14 TRBJ2-7 . TRBV5-6 TGTGCCAGCAGCTTGGCGAGGAGGGGGCACGAGCAGTACTTC CASSLARRGHEQYF
TRBD1 14 TRBJ1-5 . TRBV4-2 TGTGCCAGCAGCCAAGGGACAGGGGGTCAGCCCCAGCATTTT CASSQGTGGQPQHF
. 13 TRBJ1-1 . TRBV24-1 TGTGCCACCAGTGATCGACGGGACACTGAAGCTTTCTTT CATSDRRDTEAFF
. 14 TRBJ2-3 once TRBV7-8 TGTGCCAGCAGCTTAGACAGGGCTACAGATACGCAGTATTTT CASSLDRATDTQYF
. 13 TRBJ2-4 . TRBV7-2 TGTGCCAGCAGCTTACTCACATATAACATTCAGTACTTC CASSLLTYNIQYF
. 12 TRBJ1-1 . TRBV2 TGTGCCAGCAGTCGGGTCGGAACTGAAGCTTTCTTT CASSRVGTEAFF
TRBD1 13 TRBJ1-1 . TRBV3-1/TRBV3-2 TGTGCCAGCAGCCAAACAGGGGACACTGAAGCTTTCTTT CASSQTGDTEAFF
. 14 TRBJ2-5 . TRBV11-2 TGTGCCAGCAGCCCCGGGCAGGGCCAAGAGACCCAGTACTTC CASSPGQGQETQYF
TRBD2 16 TRBJ2-1 few TRBV5-1 TGCGCCAGCAGCCATGGGCCTAGCGGGGGAGGGGTTGAGCAGTTCTTC CASSHGPSGGGVEQFF
. 15 TRBJ2-7 once TRBV6-5 TGTGCCAGCAGTTACTCGTATACAGGGTTCTACGAGCAGTACTTC CASSYSYTGFYEQYF
. 16 TRBJ2-3 . TRBV10-2 TGCGCCAGCAGTGTCGTCCAGAGCGGACGCACAGATACGCAGTATTTT CASSVVQSGRTDTQYF
. 17 TRBJ1-5 . TRBV21-1 TGTGCCAGCAGAGGAGTCGGGTTCCTTAACTCTAATCAGCCCCAGCATTTT CASRGVGFLNSNQPQHF
TRBD1 15 TRBJ2-5 . TRBV5-5 TGTGCCAGCAGCTCGGACAGGGGCAGTAGGGAGACCCAGTACTTC CASSSDRGSRETQYF
. 14 TRBJ1-4 . TRBV18 TGTGCCAGCTCCCTTATAGCAACTAATGAAAAACTGTTTTTT CASSLIATNEKLFF
TRBD2 18 TRBJ2-7 . TRBV11-2 TGTGCCAGCAGCTTAGTATTTTCTAGCGGGAGCCGGGTCTACGAGCAGTACTTC CASSLVFSSGSRVYEQYF
TRBD2 19 TRBJ2-3 . TRBV20-1 TGCAGTGCTAGTCGACTAGCGGGACTACTTGACCCTAGCACAGATACGCAGTATTTT CSASRLAGLLDPSTDTQYF
. 16 TRBJ2-3 . TRBV19 TGTGCCAGTACCTCAACTGGGGACTTTAGGACAGATACGCAGTATTTT CASTSTGDFRTDTQYF
. 13 TRBJ1-5 . TRBV7-7 TGTGCCAGCAGCTCTCAGGGAAATCAGCCCCAGCATTTT CASSSQGNQPQHF
TRBD1 15 TRBJ1-5 . TRBV7-2 TGTGCCAGCAGCTCGACAGGGGCCTGGGTTCAGCCCCAGCATTTT CASSSTGAWVQPQHF
TRBD2 15 TRBJ2-3 . TRBV9 TGTGCCAGCAGCGTAGGACTAGCGGGGGCAGATACGCAGTATTTT CASSVGLAGADTQYF
. 13 TRBJ1-1 . TRBV18 TGTGCCAGCTCACCGAGACATACCCGAGGGGCTTTCTTT CASSPRHTRGAFF
. 15 TRBJ1-2 . TRBV5-1 TGCGCCAGCAGCCTACTCTCGTCGGACTCCTATGGCTACACCTTC CASSLLSSDSYGYTF
. 16 TRBJ2-2 . TRBV2 TGTGCCAGCAGCCTGACAGCTCCCTTAAACACCGGGGAGCTGTTTTTT CASSLTAPLNTGELFF
TRBD1 15 TRBJ2-5 . TRBV7-9 TGTGCCAGCGGACGGGGACAGGTTGGGGAAGAGACCCAGTACTTC CASGRGQVGEETQYF